The 28 T cell receptor beta chains in this list originate from one sample, sequenced in a study of T-cell memory formation after mild COVID-19. TCRdb ran MiXCR on the 5' RACE reads and lists one entry per CDR3 protein. In the table there are some 340,000 distinct CDR3 sequences, 10% to 15% of which are singletons. Source material: PBMCs or a T cell subset sorted from them (not recorded which). The receptors were sampled from a man aged 18 to 29 who had mild COVID-19 (a few samples of this study predate the infection). Cell type and time point are not known.

CDR3: CASSPPGRLYNEQFF. The CDR3 DNA is TGTGCCAGCTCACCACCGGGACGGCTGTACAATGAGCAGTTCTTC. The rearrangement links TRBV18 to TRBJ2-1; D might be TRBD1 or TRBD2, each matching 5 bases. Germline V gene sequence: CDR1 KGHSH, CDR2 LQKENI. Trimming pared 0 bases from V and 4 bases from J, leaving 10 bases between. The CDR3 sequence is 15 residues long.

The chain combines TRBV10-3 with TRBJ2-5; no clear D gene. Germline-derived CDR1 and CDR2 are ENHRY and SYGVKD. The length of the CDR3 is 13 residues. Trimming took 3 bases from V and 2 from J, leaving 7 bases between them. CDR3 protein: CAISDEGQETQYF. The CDR3 DNA is TGTGCCATCAGTGATGAAGGTCAAGAGACCCAGTACTTC.

The J gene is TRBJ1-2, the V gene TRBV20-1, with D hard to call. Deletions cut 7 bases from V and 4 bases from J, with 25 bases between. Per germline, CDR1 DFQATT and CDR2 SNEGSKA (reference sequence). The CDR3 extends over 16 amino acids. This chain's CDR3 is CSVFVVQATGSYGYTF. Here the CDR3 DNA reads TGCAGTGTTTTCGTTGTCCAGGCCACTGGGAGCTATGGCTACACCTTC.

CDR3 nucleotide sequence: TGTGCCAGCAGCTTAGGGTTAGCGGGGGGGTCCTACGAGCAGTACTTC. Amino acids: CASSLGLAGGSYEQYF. The rearrangement joins TRBV7-6 to TRBJ2-7; 11 bases match TRBD2. CDR1 SGHVS and CDR2 FNYEAQ come from the germline V gene. CDR3 length: 16 residues. V dropped 1 base and J dropped 1; count of bases not matched to a gene: 3.

This chain uses TRBV12-3 or TRBV12-4 with TRBJ2-3; TRBD2 matches at 9 bases. V dropped 3 bases and J dropped 2; count of bases not matched to a gene: 6. The CDR3 extends over 16 amino acids. The CDR3 nucleotides are TGTGCCAGCAGTTTCGCAGGCGGGGGGGCCACAGATACGCAGTATTTT. This codes for CASSFAGGGATDTQYF.

The V call is TRBV6-5, the J call TRBJ1-1; D is undetermined. Per germline, CDR1 MNHEY and CDR2 SVGAGI. The length of the CDR3 is 13 residues. Trimming took off 0 bases at V and 10 bases at J, with 12 bases between the two ends. CDR3 nucleotides: TGTGCCAGCAGTTACTCGAATGGGTTTGGAGCTTTCTTT. Amino acid sequence: CASSYSNGFGAFF.

This clonotype has a handful of counts. V gene TRBV20-1 combines with J gene TRBJ1-1; D is unresolved. Looked up from germline, CDR1 is DFQATT and CDR2 is SNEGSKA (reference sequence). Trimming left V 4 bases short and J 1 base short, with 10 bases between. The CDR3 contains 13 residues. CDR3 amino acids: CSAIRLRNTEAFF. The DNA of the CDR3 is TGCAGTGCTATTCGTCTACGGAACACTGAAGCTTTCTTT.

The chain combines TRBV5-4 with TRBJ2-2; 7 bases agree with TRBD1. Germline CDR1 SGHNT, CDR2 YYREEE (reference sequence). J lost 3 bases, V lost 2 bases, and 1 base had no gene match. CDR3 size: 14 residues. The CDR3 loop reads CASSFTGDTGELFF. The CDR3 DNA reads TGTGCCAGCAGCTTCACAGGGGACACCGGGGAGCTGTTTTTT.

This clonotype has at least ten counts. The rearrangement uses TRBV4-1 and TRBJ2-3; weak D call: TRBD2 (5 bases). The germline gives CDR1 MGHRA, CDR2 YSYEKL. Between the trimmed V and J ends, which lost 1 base and 1 base, there was a span of 9 bases. This CDR3 has 15 amino acids. CDR3: CASSQVSEGTDTQYF. For the CDR3, the DNA is TGCGCCAGCAGCCAAGTTAGCGAGGGCACAGATACGCAGTATTTT.

This clonotype has just a few counts. This chain connects TRBV6-2 or TRBV6-3 to TRBJ1-5; TRBD1 matches at 9 bases. The V gene's germline CDR1 is MNHEY and CDR2 SVGEGT. The CDR3 sequence is 15 residues long. With 9 bases clipped from V and 3 bases from J, the junction kept 9 bases outside the gene matches. CDR3 nucleotides: TGTGCCAGTTTCGGGCGGACAGGGGACAATCAGCCCCAGCATTTT. Its translation: CASFGRTGDNQPQHF.

This rearrangement joins TRBV27 to TRBJ1-2; no clear D gene. The CDR3 is 14 amino acids. Trimming removed 5 bases at V and 2 bases at J, with 12 bases between. CDR1 MNHEY and CDR2 SMNVEV come from the germline V gene (reference sequence). CDR3 in DNA: TGTGCCAGCAGTGACGCGCGTGGAAACTATGGCTACACCTTC. Encoded protein: CASSDARGNYGYTF.

This clonotype was counted many times. The chain is built from TRBV5-1 and TRBJ2-1; the match to TRBD2 covers 10 bases. The CDR3 length is 15 residues. V gave up 0 bases and J gave up 6 bases; unmatched junction bases: 3. Germline CDR1 and CDR2: SGHRS and YFSETQ. In nucleotides, the CDR3 is TGCGCCAGCAGCTTGGTAGCGGGGGGCCTCAATGAGCAGTTCTTC. Its protein product is CASSLVAGGLNEQFF.

This clonotype was counted between two and nine times. The chain recombines TRBV7-3 with TRBJ1-5, with D possibly matching TRBD1 (6 bases). Germline V gives CDR1 SGHTA, CDR2 FQGTGA. The V end was cut by 8 bases, the J end by 6 bases, with 14 bases between. The CDR3 is 13 residues long. CDR3: CASAGQGPQPQHF. CDR3 nucleotides: TGTGCCAGCGCTGGGCAGGGGCCTCAGCCCCAGCATTTT.

This clonotype turned up a few times. The V call is TRBV10-3, the J call TRBJ1-1, with 7 bases that match TRBD1. Losses at the gene ends were 3 bases for V and 6 bases for J; bases not matched to a gene: 7. This CDR3 is built from 14 residues. Germline CDR1 ENHRY, CDR2 SYGVKD. The CDR3 is CAISDPRGNPEAFF. The CDR3 nucleotides are TGTGCCATCAGTGACCCCAGGGGGAATCCTGAAGCTTTCTTT.

As for this clonotype: A single base separates this from a much larger clone, so it may be a read error. The rearrangement links TRBV11-1 to TRBJ2-5; D call uncertain. The CDR3 runs to 12 residues. With 1 base removed from V and 3 bases from J, the gap between germline ends came to 3 bases. From germline, CDR1 is SGHAT and CDR2 FQDESV (reference sequence). CDR3: CASSLEKETQYF. The DNA of the CDR3 is TGTGCCAGCAGCTTAGAGAAAGAGACCCAGTACTTC.

At least ten counts were recorded for this clonotype. The chain has TRBV7-2 and TRBJ2-1; 8 positions match TRBD1. The V and J ends lost 2 bases and 6 bases, in that order; junction bases with no gene match: 9. CDR1 is SGHTA, CDR2 FQGNSA, per germline. The CDR3 has 16 residues. Here the CDR3 DNA reads TGTGCCAGCAGCTTATGGGGACAGGCGTCCGTCAATGAGCAGTTCTTC. It codes for CASSLWGQASVNEQFF.

This clonotype was seen a few times. V gene TRBV7-6 combines with J gene TRBJ2-7; D is possibly TRBD1 (6 bases). Germline V gene data show CDR1 as SGHVS and CDR2 as FNYEAQ. With 1 base removed from V and 6 bases from J, the gap between germline ends came to 13 bases. CDR3 length equals 14 residues. The CDR3 DNA sequence: TGTGCCAGCAGCTTAGAATGGCAGGGGCCCGAGCAGTACTTC. Amino acid sequence: CASSLEWQGPEQYF.

This clonotype was observed a handful of times. The chain joins TRBV7-9 to TRBJ2-1; 9 bases agree with TRBD2. This CDR3 spans 15 amino acids. The germline V gene has CDR1 SEHNR and CDR2 FQNEAQ (reference sequence). V lost 7 bases, J lost 8 bases, and 12 bases stayed unmatched. The CDR3 loop is CASNPFSGGRDEQFF. The DNA of the CDR3 is TGTGCCAGCAACCCGTTTAGCGGGGGCAGGGATGAGCAGTTCTTC.

The chain has TRBV6-2 or TRBV6-3 and TRBJ2-5, with D perhaps TRBD1 (6 bases). Germline CDR1 MNHEY, CDR2 SVGEGT. The CDR3 consists of 13 residues. V was shortened by 8 bases and J by 4 bases, with 14 bases between the two germline ends. The CDR3 coding sequence is TGTGCCAGCGGCCACAGGGAAATAGAGACCCAGTACTTC. This encodes CASGHREIETQYF.

This clonotype was counted only a few times. The chain is built from TRBV20-1 and TRBJ1-1; possible D gene TRBD1, 6 bases. The CDR3 is 15 amino acids. Per germline, CDR1 DFQATT and CDR2 SNEGSKA (reference sequence). V lost 6 bases and J lost 4, with 21 bases in between. The CDR3 loop reads CSARTTTRGLTEAFF. The CDR3 nucleotides read TGCAGTGCCAGAACAACAACCAGGGGTCTCACTGAAGCTTTCTTT.

This clonotype was recorded at least ten times. V gene TRBV25-1 combines with J gene TRBJ2-6, with a weak D call TRBD1 (5 bases). The CDR3 runs 16 residues. The germline CDR1 and CDR2 sequences are MGHDK and SYGVNS. Deletions cut 4 bases from V and 0 bases from J, with 10 bases between. CDR3 protein: CASSAQGSSGANVLTF. The DNA of the CDR3 is TGTGCCAGCAGTGCTCAGGGAAGCTCTGGGGCCAACGTCCTGACTTTC.

The sample holds many counts of this clonotype. This chain joins TRBV12-3 or TRBV12-4 and TRBJ2-2, with D possibly being TRBD1 (6 bases). The CDR3 runs to 14 residues. Trimming took off 2 bases at V and 5 bases at J, with 9 bases between the two ends. This chain's CDR3 is CASSLQGWTGELFF. The CDR3 bases are TGTGCCAGCAGTTTACAGGGGTGGACCGGGGAGCTGTTTTTT.

The rearrangement uses TRBV11-2 and TRBJ2-7; D may be TRBD1 or TRBD2 (5 bases each). The V end was cut by 5 bases, the J end by 3 bases, with 11 bases between. Germline V lookup: CDR1 SGHAT, CDR2 FQNNGV. The CDR3 contains 13 residues. The CDR3 loop is CASSRDVDYEQYF. The CDR3 coding sequence is TGTGCCAGCAGCCGGGACGTCGACTACGAGCAGTACTTC.

The chain employs TRBV5-1 and TRBJ2-5; 9 positions match TRBD1. The CDR3 runs 14 residues. Germline V gene lookup returns CDR1 SGHRS and CDR2 YFSETQ. J lost 10 bases, V lost 5 bases, and 12 bases had no gene match. CDR3: CASRRRDRVQGQYF. The CDR3, as DNA: TGCGCCAGCAGGCGTCGGGACAGGGTTCAGGGCCAGTACTTC.

The rearrangement links TRBV6-2 or TRBV6-3 to TRBJ2-3; 8 bases agree with TRBD1. Germline V CDR1 and CDR2: MNHEY, SVGEGT. The junction had 13 bases not matched to a gene; V was cut back by 4 bases and J by 10 bases. CDR3 length equals 15 residues. The chain's CDR3 is CASSLGTGSRGAQYF. The CDR3 nucleotides are TGTGCCAGCAGTTTAGGGACAGGCTCACGAGGCGCGCAGTATTTT.

This chain links TRBV7-2 with TRBJ2-3; 10 bases agree with TRBD2. The CDR3 is made up of 16 amino acids. The trim removed 3 bases at V and 5 bases at J, leaving 8 bases unmatched. The germline V gene has CDR1 SGHTA and CDR2 FQGNSA. CDR3 coding DNA: TGTGCCAGCAGCTTTCCAGCGGGGGGGCGAAAAGATACGCAGTATTTT. Residues: CASSFPAGGRKDTQYF.

This clonotype has just a few counts. The chain combines TRBV5-1 with TRBJ2-2; D tentatively fits TRBD1 or TRBD2 (6 bases each). The germline V gene encodes CDR1 SGHRS and CDR2 YFSETQ. The length of the CDR3 is 17 residues. Deletions cut 4 bases from V and 7 bases from J, with 23 bases between. The CDR3 region has the DNA TGCGCCAGCAGCCGGTATTGGGGGGCACTACCTAACGGGGAGCTGTTTTTT. It specifies CASSRYWGALPNGELFF.

This clonotype was observed a handful of times. This sequence joins TRBV5-1 and TRBJ2-2, with a weak D call TRBD1 (5 bases). Trimming pared 3 bases from V and 7 bases from J, leaving 10 bases between. The CDR3 covers 13 residues. Germline values: CDR1 SGHRS, CDR2 YFSETQ. As DNA, the CDR3 is TGCGCCAGCAGCTCGTCAGACAGCGGGGAGCTGTTTTTT. Translating gives CASSSSDSGELFF.